The clone carrying this TCR beta chain was detected only a few times. The data originate from a study of early T cells in non-severe SARS-CoV-2 infection. CDR1 LNHDA and CDR2 SQIVND come from the germline V gene (reference sequence). With 5 bases removed from V and 5 bases from J, the gap between germline ends came to 18 bases. The CDR3 contains 15 residues. MiXCR, run by TCRdb on the 5' RACE reads, gives a single entry per CDR3 protein. The data contain approximately 46,000 distinct CDR3 sequences, around 6% of them singletons. Source material: whole blood. This chain joins TRBV19 and TRBJ1-1, with D tentatively TRBD1 (5 bases). This receptor was obtained from an adult who was a healthcare worker with PCR-confirmed SARS-CoV-2 infection or an uninfected control (not recorded which). The CDR3 DNA reads TGTGCCAGTAGTGGAGGGGTTTGGGAATGGACTGAAGCTTTCTTT. It is translated as CASSGGVWEWTEAFF.